This TCR beta chain is drawn from a study of T-cell reconstitution after alpha-beta-depleted transplantation in children. Ten or more counts support this clonotype. The CDR3 spans 15 residues. The ends lost 10 bases at V and 1 base at J; junction bases unmatched: 11. The germline V gene has CDR1 ENHRY and CDR2 SYGVKD. The library targeted TCRbeta and was prepared with unique molecular identifiers. TCRdb ran MiXCR on the PCR reads and lists one entry per CDR3 protein. Of some 490,000 distinct CDR3 sequences in the sample, around an eighth were seen once. The chain joins TRBV10-3 to TRBJ2-3; 7 bases map to TRBD1. The receptor's source is a human donor who donated a stem cell graft to a child with combined immunodeficiency. Sequencing was performed on PBMCs from the stem cell graft donor, taken from the stem cell graft. The CDR3 region is CATGRDSHGTDTQYF. The CDR3 bases are TGTGCCACGGGTCGGGACAGCCATGGCACAGATACGCAGTATTTT.